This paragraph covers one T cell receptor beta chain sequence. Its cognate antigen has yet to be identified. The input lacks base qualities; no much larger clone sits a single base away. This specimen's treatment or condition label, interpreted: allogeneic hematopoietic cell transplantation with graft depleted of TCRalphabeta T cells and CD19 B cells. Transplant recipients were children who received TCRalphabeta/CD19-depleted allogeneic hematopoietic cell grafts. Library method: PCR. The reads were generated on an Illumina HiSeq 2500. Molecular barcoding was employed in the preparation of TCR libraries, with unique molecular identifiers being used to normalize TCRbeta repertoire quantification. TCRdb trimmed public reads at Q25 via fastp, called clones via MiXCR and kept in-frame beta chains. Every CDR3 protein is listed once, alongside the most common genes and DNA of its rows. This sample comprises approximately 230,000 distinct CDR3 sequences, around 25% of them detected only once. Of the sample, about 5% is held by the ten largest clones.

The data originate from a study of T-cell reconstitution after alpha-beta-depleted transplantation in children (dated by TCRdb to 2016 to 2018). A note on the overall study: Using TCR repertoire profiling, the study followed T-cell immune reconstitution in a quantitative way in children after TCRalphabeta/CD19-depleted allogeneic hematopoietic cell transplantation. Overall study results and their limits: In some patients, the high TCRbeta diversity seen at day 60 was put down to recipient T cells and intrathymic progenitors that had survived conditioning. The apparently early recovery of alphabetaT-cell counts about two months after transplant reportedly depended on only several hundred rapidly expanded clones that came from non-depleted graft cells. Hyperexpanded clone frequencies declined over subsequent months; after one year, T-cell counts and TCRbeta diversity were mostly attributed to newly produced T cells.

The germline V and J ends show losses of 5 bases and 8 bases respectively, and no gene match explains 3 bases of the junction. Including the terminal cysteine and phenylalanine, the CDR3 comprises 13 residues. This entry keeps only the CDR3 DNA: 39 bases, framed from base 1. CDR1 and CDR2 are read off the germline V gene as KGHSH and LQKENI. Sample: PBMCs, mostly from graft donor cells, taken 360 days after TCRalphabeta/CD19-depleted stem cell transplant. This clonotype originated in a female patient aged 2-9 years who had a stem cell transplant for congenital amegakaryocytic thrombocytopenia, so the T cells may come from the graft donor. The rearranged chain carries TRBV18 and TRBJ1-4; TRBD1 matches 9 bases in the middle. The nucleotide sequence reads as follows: TGTGCCAGCTCAGGCGGACAGGGGGAAAAACTGTTTTTT. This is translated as CASSGGQGEKLFF.